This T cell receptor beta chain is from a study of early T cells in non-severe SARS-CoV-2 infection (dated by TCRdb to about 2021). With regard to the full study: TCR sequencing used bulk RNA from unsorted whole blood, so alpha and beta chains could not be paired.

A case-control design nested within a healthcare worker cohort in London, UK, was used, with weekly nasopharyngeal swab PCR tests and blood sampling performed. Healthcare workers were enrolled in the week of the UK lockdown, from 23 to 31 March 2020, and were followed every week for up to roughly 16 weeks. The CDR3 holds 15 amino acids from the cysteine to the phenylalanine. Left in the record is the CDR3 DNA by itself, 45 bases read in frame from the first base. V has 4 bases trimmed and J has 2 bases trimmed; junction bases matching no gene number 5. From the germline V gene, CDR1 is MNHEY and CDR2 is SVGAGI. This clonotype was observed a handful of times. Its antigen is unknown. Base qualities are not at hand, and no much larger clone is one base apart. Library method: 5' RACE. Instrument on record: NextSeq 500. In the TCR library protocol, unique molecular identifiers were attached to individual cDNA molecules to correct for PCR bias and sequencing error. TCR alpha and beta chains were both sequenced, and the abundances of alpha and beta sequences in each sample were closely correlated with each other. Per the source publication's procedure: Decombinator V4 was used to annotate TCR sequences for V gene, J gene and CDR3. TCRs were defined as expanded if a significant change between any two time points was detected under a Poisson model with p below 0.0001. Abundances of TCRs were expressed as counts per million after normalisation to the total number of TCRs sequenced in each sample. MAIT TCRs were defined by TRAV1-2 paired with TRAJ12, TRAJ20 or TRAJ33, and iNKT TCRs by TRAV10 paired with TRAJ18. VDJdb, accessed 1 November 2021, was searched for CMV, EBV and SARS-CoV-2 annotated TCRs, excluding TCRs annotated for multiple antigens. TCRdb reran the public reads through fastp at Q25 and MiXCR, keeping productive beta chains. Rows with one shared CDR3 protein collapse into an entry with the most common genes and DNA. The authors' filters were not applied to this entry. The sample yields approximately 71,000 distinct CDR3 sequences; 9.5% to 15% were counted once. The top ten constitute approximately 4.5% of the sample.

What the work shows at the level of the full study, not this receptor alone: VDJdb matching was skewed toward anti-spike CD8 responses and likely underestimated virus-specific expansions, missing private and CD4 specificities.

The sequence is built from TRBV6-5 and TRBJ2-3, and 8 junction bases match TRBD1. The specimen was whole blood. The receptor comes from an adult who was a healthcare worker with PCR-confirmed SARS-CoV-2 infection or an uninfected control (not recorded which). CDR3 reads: CASSSDREFTDTQYF. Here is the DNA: TGTGCCAGCAGTTCGGACAGGGAATTCACAGATACGCAGTATTTT.